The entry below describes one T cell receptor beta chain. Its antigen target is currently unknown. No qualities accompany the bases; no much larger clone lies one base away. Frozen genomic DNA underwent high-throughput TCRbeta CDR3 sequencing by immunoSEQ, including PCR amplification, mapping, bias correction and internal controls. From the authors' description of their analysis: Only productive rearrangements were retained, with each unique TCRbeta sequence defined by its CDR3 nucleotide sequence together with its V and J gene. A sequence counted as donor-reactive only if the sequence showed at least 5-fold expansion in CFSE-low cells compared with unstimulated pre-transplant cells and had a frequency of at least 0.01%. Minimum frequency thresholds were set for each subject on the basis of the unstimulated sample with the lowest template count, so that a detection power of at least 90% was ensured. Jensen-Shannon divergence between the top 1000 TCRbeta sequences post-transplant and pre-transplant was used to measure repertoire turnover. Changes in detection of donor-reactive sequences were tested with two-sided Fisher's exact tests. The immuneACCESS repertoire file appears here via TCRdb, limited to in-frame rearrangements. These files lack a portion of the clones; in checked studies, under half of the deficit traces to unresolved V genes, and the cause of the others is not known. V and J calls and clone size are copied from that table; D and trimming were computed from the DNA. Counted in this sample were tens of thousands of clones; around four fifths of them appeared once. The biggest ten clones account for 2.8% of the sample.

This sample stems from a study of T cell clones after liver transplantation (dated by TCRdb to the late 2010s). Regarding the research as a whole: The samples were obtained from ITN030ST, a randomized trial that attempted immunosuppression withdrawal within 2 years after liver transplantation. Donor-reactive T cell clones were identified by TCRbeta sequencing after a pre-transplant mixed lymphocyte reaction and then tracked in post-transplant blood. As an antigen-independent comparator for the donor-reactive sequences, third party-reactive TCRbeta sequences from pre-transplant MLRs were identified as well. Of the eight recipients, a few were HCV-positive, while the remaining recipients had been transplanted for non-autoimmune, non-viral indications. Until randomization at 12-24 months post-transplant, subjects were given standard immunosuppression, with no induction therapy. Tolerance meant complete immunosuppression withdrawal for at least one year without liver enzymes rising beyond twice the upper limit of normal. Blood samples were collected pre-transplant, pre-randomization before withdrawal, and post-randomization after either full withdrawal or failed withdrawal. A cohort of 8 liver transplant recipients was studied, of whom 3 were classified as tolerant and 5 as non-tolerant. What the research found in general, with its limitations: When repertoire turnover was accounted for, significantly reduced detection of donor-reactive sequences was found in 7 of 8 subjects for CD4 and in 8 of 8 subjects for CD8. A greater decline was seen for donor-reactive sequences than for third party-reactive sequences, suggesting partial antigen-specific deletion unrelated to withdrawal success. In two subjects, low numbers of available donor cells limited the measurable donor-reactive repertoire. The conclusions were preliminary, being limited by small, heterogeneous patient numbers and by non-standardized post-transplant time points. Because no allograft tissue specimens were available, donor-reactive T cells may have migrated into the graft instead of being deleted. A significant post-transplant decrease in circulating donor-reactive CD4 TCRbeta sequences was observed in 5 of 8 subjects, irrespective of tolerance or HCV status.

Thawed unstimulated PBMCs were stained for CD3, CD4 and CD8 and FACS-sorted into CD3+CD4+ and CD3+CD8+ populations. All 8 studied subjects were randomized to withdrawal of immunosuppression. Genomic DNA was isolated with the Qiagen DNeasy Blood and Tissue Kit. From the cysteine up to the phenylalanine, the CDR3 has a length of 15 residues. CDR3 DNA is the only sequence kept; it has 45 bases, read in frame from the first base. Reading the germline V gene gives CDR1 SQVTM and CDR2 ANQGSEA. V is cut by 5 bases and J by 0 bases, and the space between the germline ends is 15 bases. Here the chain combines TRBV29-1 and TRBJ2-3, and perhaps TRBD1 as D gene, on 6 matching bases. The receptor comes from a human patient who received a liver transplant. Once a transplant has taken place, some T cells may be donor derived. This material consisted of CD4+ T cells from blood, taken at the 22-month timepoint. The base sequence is TGCAGCGTTACCCCCCAGGGGTCTAGCACAGATACGCAGTATTTT. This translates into CSVTPQGSSTDTQYF.